Sequencing of this T cell receptor beta chain was carried out in a study of neoadjuvant nivolumab and ipilimumab in lung cancer. Regarding the study as a whole: TCR richness and clonality were higher in tumors than adjacent uninvolved lung.

With respect to this clone: Antigen: not known. The germline gene is not matched at one end of the junction; a read error may be the cause.

Profiled with immunoSEQ multiplex PCR; TCRdb holds only in-frame clones, not every one. The sample has a few thousand clones, over 65% seen once. Germline V lookup: CDR1 SSHAT, CDR2 FNYEAQ (reference sequence). The CDR3 length is 16 residues. Sequenced material: normal lung tissue adjacent to the tumor, taken after neoadjuvant nivolumab, alone or with ipilimumab, at or shortly before surgery. The gene calls are TRBV7-7 and TRBJ2-5; 11 bases agree with TRBD2. This TCR was sampled from an adult with non-small cell lung cancer. Some clones in this sample may be carry-over from other donors' samples. CDR3 region: CASSLGLAGPRETQYF. CDR3 nucleotide sequence: TGTGCTAGCAGCCTCGGACTAGCGGGCCCCCGGGAGACCCAGTACTTC.